The rows below give T cell receptor beta chains drawn from one sample of a study of OX40 agonist ivuxolimab in advanced cancers. Assay used: immunoSEQ multiplex PCR; TCRdb lists only in-frame clones, some missing. The table includes around 85,000 clones, under 95% detected once. The material sequenced was CD4+ or CD8+ T cells sorted from blood, taken in a trial of the OX40 agonist ivuxolimab. The receptor source for this set is an adult with an advanced solid tumor such as melanoma, head and neck, liver or kidney cancer. The CDR3 runs from the conserved cysteine through the conserved F or W. The D gene is left open where the match is weak. Not all rows give a size; the values are once, few, many and, for expanded clones, a class.

D	length	J	size	V	CDR3	DNA
-	14	TRBJ2-5	-	TRBV2	CASSVIGPQETQYF	TGTGCCAGCAGTGTTATAGGACCCCAAGAGACCCAGTACTTC
-	16	TRBJ2-3	-	TRBV9	CASSPLTASSTDTQYF	TGTGCCAGCAGCCCATTGACAGCTTCTAGCACAGATACGCAGTATTTT
TRBD1	17	TRBJ1-1	-	TRBV9	CASSLRPRDSENTEAFF	TGTGCCAGCAGCTTGCGGCCTCGGGACAGTGAGAACACTGAAGCTTTCTTT
-	13	TRBJ2-1	-	TRBV27	CASSLSSYNEQFF	TGTGCCAGCAGTTTATCCTCTTACAATGAGCAGTTCTTC
TRBD2	15	TRBJ2-3	-	TRBV7-8	CASSSSSGISDTQYF	TGTGCCAGCAGCTCTTCGAGCGGGATATCAGATACGCAGTATTTT
-	14	TRBJ2-1	-	TRBV29-1	CSVKRDMNYNEQFF	TGCAGCGTTAAAAGGGACATGAACTACAATGAGCAGTTCTTC
-	14	TRBJ2-1	-	TRBV6-6	CASSYSSRIGEQFF	TGTGCCAGCAGTTACTCTTCAAGGATTGGTGAGCAGTTCTTC
-	15	TRBJ1-1	-	TRBV4-3	CASSQDTGANTEAFF	TGCGCCAGCAGCCAAGATACCGGGGCGAACACTGAAGCTTTCTTT
-	13	TRBJ1-2	-	TRBV30	CAWSPGADYGYTF	TGTGCCTGGAGCCCAGGGGCGGACTATGGCTACACCTTC
TRBD2	13	TRBJ2-1	-	TRBV29-1	CSVGAGGGAEQFF	TGCAGCGTTGGAGCGGGAGGAGGGGCTGAGCAGTTCTTC
TRBD1	16	TRBJ1-1	-	TRBV4-2	CASSQGPRGRNTEAFF	TGTGCCAGCAGCCAAGGGCCGAGGGGGCGGAACACTGAAGCTTTCTTT
TRBD1	18	TRBJ1-4	few	TRBV27	CASSTIDSDRGISEKLFF	TGTGCCAGCAGTACAATCGATAGCGACAGGGGTATTTCTGAAAAACTGTTTTTT
-	14	TRBJ2-5	-	TRBV6-5	CASSSVSLEETQYF	TGTGCCAGCAGTTCAGTATCGTTAGAAGAGACCCAGTACTTC
TRBD2	14	TRBJ2-1	once	TRBV29-1	CSVPPTSASNEQFF	TGCAGCGTTCCGCCGACTAGCGCCTCCAATGAGCAGTTCTTC
-	15	TRBJ1-2	-	TRBV6-5	CASSYPSGLYNGYTF	TGTGCCAGCAGTTATCCCTCAGGGCTCTACAATGGCTACACCTTC
-	15	TRBJ2-4	-	TRBV4-2	CASSQDRVIEDIQYF	TGTGCCAGCAGCCAAGACAGGGTCATTGAGGACATTCAGTACTTC
-	15	TRBJ2-7	-	TRBV5-1	CASSFRTGRGDEQYF	TGCGCCAGCAGCTTCCGGACAGGGAGGGGGGACGAGCAGTACTTC
-	15	TRBJ1-1	-	TRBV28	CASSLGQGFRTEAFF	TGTGCCAGCAGTTTAGGCCAGGGGTTTCGCACTGAAGCTTTCTTT
-	16	TRBJ1-3	-	TRBV4-3	CASSQDLRASGNTIYF	TGCGCCAGCAGCCAAGATTTGAGGGCCTCTGGAAACACCATATATTTT
-	13	TRBJ2-1	-	TRBV30	CAWSVQYINEQFF	TGTGCCTGGAGTGTACAGTATATAAATGAGCAGTTCTTC
-	11	TRBJ1-6	-	TRBV30	CAWASNSPLHF	TGTGCCTGGGCAAGTAATTCACCCCTCCACTTT
-	15	TRBJ1-1	-	TRBV9	CASSPPPGMNTEAFF	TGTGCCAGCAGCCCGCCCCCTGGGATGAACACTGAAGCTTTCTTT
-	18	TRBJ1-4	-	TRBV4-3	CASSQEVPWGFGNEKLFF	TGCGCCAGCAGCCAAGAGGTCCCCTGGGGATTTGGGAATGAAAAACTGTTTTTT
-	16	TRBJ2-6	-	TRBV9	CASSAFPSSGANVLTF	TGTGCCAGCAGCGCCTTTCCTAGCTCTGGGGCCAACGTCCTGACTTTC
TRBD2	16	TRBJ2-3	-	TRBV29-1	CSVFDGVAGAGDTQYF	TGCAGCGTTTTTGATGGAGTAGCGGGGGCCGGGGATACGCAGTATTTT
-	12	TRBJ2-1	-	TRBV29-1	CSVFGTSNEQFF	TGCAGCGTTTTCGGGACTTCCAATGAGCAGTTCTTC
-	14	TRBJ2-1	-	TRBV28	CASSKTEAYNEQFF	TGTGCCAGCAGCAAAACGGAGGCATACAATGAGCAGTTCTTC
-	15	TRBJ2-2	-	TRBV6-6	CASSYRAEGTGELFF	TGTGCCAGCAGTTACCGGGCGGAGGGGACCGGGGAGCTGTTTTTT
TRBD1	15	TRBJ1-2	-	TRBV4-3	CASSQDTGVGYGYTF	TGCGCCAGCAGCCAAGATACAGGGGTGGGCTATGGCTACACCTTC
-	13	TRBJ2-3	-	TRBV6-1	CASRAFPADTQYF	TGTGCCAGCAGGGCCTTCCCGGCAGATACGCAGTATTTT
TRBD2	19	TRBJ2-7	-	TRBV4-1	CASSQDRRTSGGSSYEQYF	TGCGCCAGCAGCCAAGATCGACGCACTAGCGGGGGGAGCTCCTACGAGCAGTACTTC
-	13	TRBJ1-5	-	TRBV6-5	CASSPAVNQPQHF	TGTGCCAGCAGCCCCGCAGTTAATCAGCCCCAGCATTTT
TRBD2	13	TRBJ2-1	-	TRBV25-1	CASSNSFAGAQFF	TGTGCCAGCAGTAATAGTTTTGCGGGAGCACAGTTCTTC
-	12	TRBJ1-2	-	TRBV11-2	CASTSGFFGYTF	TGTGCCAGTACTTCAGGGTTTTTTGGCTACACCTTC
TRBD1	15	TRBJ2-2	-	TRBV4-2	CASSEQTGGNGELFF	TGTGCCAGCAGCGAACAGACAGGGGGAAACGGGGAGCTGTTTTTT
-	12	TRBJ2-3	-	TRBV5-1	CASSFSTDTQYF	TGCGCCAGCAGCTTTAGCACAGATACGCAGTATTTT
-	9	TRBJ1-5	-	TRBV6-6	CASGQPQHF	TGTGCCAGCGGCCAGCCCCAGCATTTT
-	13	TRBJ2-1	once	TRBV13	CASSLVGFSEQFF	TGTGCCAGCAGCTTAGTAGGGTTCTCTGAGCAGTTCTTC
-	11	TRBJ2-3	-	TRBV29-1	CSAPSEGTQYF	TGCAGCGCTCCTAGCGAGGGTACGCAGTATTTT
-	15	TRBJ1-4	-	TRBV11-1	CASSSWEATNEKLFF	TGTGCCAGCAGCTCATGGGAGGCAACTAATGAAAAACTGTTTTTT
-	15	TRBJ2-1	-	TRBV27	CASSLGPTSYNEQFF	TGTGCCAGCAGTTTAGGTCCGACCTCCTACAATGAGCAGTTCTTC
-	15	TRBJ2-6	-	TRBV30	CAWSIGVTGANVLTF	TGTGCCTGGAGTATCGGGGTTACTGGGGCCAACGTCCTGACTTTC
-	14	TRBJ2-7	-	TRBV5-6	CASSPDSQTYEQYF	TGTGCCAGCAGCCCTGACAGCCAAACCTACGAGCAGTACTTC
-	14	TRBJ1-1	once	TRBV2	CASSWTGMNTEAFF	TGTGCCAGCTCTTGGACCGGTATGAACACTGAAGCTTTCTTT
TRBD2	16	TRBJ2-3	-	TRBV5-6	CASSSTAGGPQDTQYF	TGTGCCAGCAGCTCCACCGCGGGGGGGCCTCAAGATACGCAGTATTTT
-	13	TRBJ1-1	few	TRBV4-2	CASSQERQWEAFF	TGTGCCAGCAGCCAAGAACGGCAATGGGAAGCTTTCTTT
-	17	TRBJ1-2	-	TRBV19	CASNFRDSTKGYYGYTF	TGTGCCAGTAATTTTCGGGACTCAACCAAGGGGTACTATGGCTACACCTTC
-	14	TRBJ1-5	-	TRBV30	CAWGTGFSNQPQHF	TGTGCCTGGGGAACAGGATTTAGCAATCAGCCCCAGCATTTT
TRBD1	15	TRBJ1-5	-	TRBV6-1	CASNDARDSFQPQHF	TGTGCCAGCAATGATGCTCGGGACAGTTTTCAGCCCCAGCATTTT
-	13	TRBJ1-5	-	TRBV11-2	CASSLDLGQPQHF	TGTGCCAGCAGCTTAGATCTTGGGCAGCCCCAGCATTTT
-	16	TRBJ1-2	-	TRBV4-1	CASSPHPQEANYGYTF	TGCGCCAGCAGCCCTCATCCCCAGGAAGCGAACTATGGCTACACCTTC
TRBD2	14	TRBJ2-1	few	TRBV4-1	CASSWREAYNEQFF	TGCGCCAGCAGTTGGCGGGAGGCGTACAATGAGCAGTTCTTC
-	11	TRBJ2-1	once	TRBV6-5	CASSFYNEQFF	TGTGCCAGCAGTTTCTACAATGAGCAGTTCTTC
-	13	TRBJ2-1	once	TRBV15	CATSRLRVTEQFF	TGTGCCACCAGCAGACTCAGGGTGACTGAGCAGTTCTTC
-	13	TRBJ2-3	-	TRBV6-6	CASTQQGGDTQYF	TGTGCCAGCACCCAACAGGGAGGGGATACGCAGTATTTT
TRBD1	12	TRBJ1-1	-	TRBV30	CAWSPGTAEAFF	TGTGCCTGGAGTCCAGGGACAGCCGAAGCTTTCTTT
-	13	TRBJ1-1	-	TRBV13	CASSSEGMTEAFF	TGTGCCAGCAGCTCCGAGGGAATGACTGAAGCTTTCTTT
-	13	TRBJ2-7	-	TRBV9	CASSVGDHYEQYF	TGTGCCAGCAGCGTAGGGGACCACTACGAGCAGTACTTC
-	13	TRBJ2-7	-	TRBV5-6	CASSFLSGYEQYF	TGTGCCAGCAGCTTTCTATCAGGCTACGAGCAGTACTTC
-	15	TRBJ1-1	-	TRBV5-6	CASSLSWTANTEAFF	TGTGCCAGCAGCTTGTCCTGGACAGCGAACACTGAAGCTTTCTTT